At least ten counts were recorded for the clone carrying this T cell receptor (beta chain). Its antigen is currently unknown. This entry comes from a study of T cell repertoires in cytomegalovirus infection. About the research overall: Carrying CMV and the relevant HLA type showed in public TCR beta signatures. Overall study findings and caveats: Clonotype analysis showed dominance of the ex vivo response by HLA-C-restricted CMV-specific TCR beta clonotypes.

MiXCR, applied by TCRdb to the reads, yields one record per CDR3 protein. The table has around 440,000 distinct CDR3 sequences, approximately 10% seen once; the top ten hold roughly 10%. CDR3 length equals 16 residues. In germline, CDR1 is MNHEY, CDR2 SVGAGI. V was cut by 3 bases and J by 3 bases, with 15 bases left in between. The V call is TRBV6-5, the J call TRBJ2-1; D might be TRBD2 (7 bases). Sequenced material: PBMCs. The TCR originated in a human donor in good health (CMV status not recorded). Some clones in this sample may be carry-over from other donors' samples. CDR3 sequence reads: CASSYGEGGVYNEQFF. DNA for the CDR3: TGTGCCAGCAGTTATGGGGAGGGGGGAGTCTACAATGAGCAGTTCTTC.